The 6 T cell receptor beta chains presented below share a single source sample, sequenced in a study of T cell responses to AZD1222 COVID-19 vaccine. Sequenced by immunoSEQ multiplex PCR; TCRdb stores in-frame clones only, minus some. Of about 150,000 clones in the sample, over 70% were seen once. The sample here was peripheral blood, taken 28 days after the second AZD1222 dose. The source is an adult who received the AZD1222 COVID-19 vaccine.

The chain couples TRBV3-1 (or the pseudogene TRBV3-2) to TRBJ2-3, with 7 bases identical to TRBD1. V lost 1 base and J lost 5; bases outside the gene matches: 3. The CDR3 sequence is 14 residues long. Germline assignment: CDR1 LGHDT and CDR2 YNNKEL (reference sequence). The CDR3 sequence is CASSQATGVDTQYF. The CDR3 coding sequence is TGTGCCAGCAGCCAAGCAACAGGGGTAGATACGCAGTATTTT.

V is TRBV10-2 and J is TRBJ2-1, with D unresolved. Trimming took off 6 bases at V and 2 bases at J, with 5 bases between the two ends. Germline CDR1 and CDR2: WSHSY and SAAADI. The length of the CDR3 is 12 residues. This chain's CDR3 is CASRRAYNEQFF. As DNA, the CDR3 is TGCGCCAGCAGAAGGGCCTACAATGAGCAGTTCTTC.

This clone has a single count. The chain recombines TRBV10-3 with TRBJ2-1, with 11 bases that match TRBD2. The germline CDR1 and CDR2 sequences are ENHRY and SYGVKD. The CDR3 totals 15 residues. V shed 5 bases, J shed 7 bases, and the junction held 7 bases outside the gene matches. The CDR3 spells CAISLTSGNSNEQFF. The CDR3 coding sequence is TGTGCCATCAGTCTGACTAGCGGGAATTCGAATGAGCAGTTCTTC.

The V and J genes are TRBV6-1 and TRBJ1-2; D is unresolved. This CDR3 spans 14 amino acids. In germline, CDR1 is MNHNS, CDR2 SASEGT. The ends were cut back, 0 bases at V and 0 bases at J, with 5 bases in the middle. Here the CDR3 reads CASSEAVTNYGYTF. The CDR3 region has the DNA TGTGCCAGCAGTGAAGCAGTAACTAACTATGGCTACACCTTC.

This chain joins TRBV5-4 and TRBJ1-1; D might be TRBD1 (6 bases). The germline CDR1 and CDR2 sequences are SGHNT and YYREEE (reference sequence). V was pared by 2 bases and J by 7 bases, with 15 bases between. The CDR3 totals 14 residues. The CDR3 reads CASSLAGGGGEAFF. The CDR3 coding sequence is TGTGCCAGCAGCTTAGCAGGAGGGGGAGGTGAAGCTTTCTTT.

V is TRBV3-1 (or the pseudogene TRBV3-2) and J is TRBJ2-6, with TRBD1 matching 8 bases. The trim removed 4 bases at V and 4 bases at J, leaving 9 bases unmatched. Germline CDR1 reads LGHDT; CDR2 reads YNNKEL (reference sequence). The CDR3 has 17 amino acids. CDR3 nucleotides: TGTGCCAGCAGCCCATTAGACAGGGGTGACGGGGCCAACGTCCTGACTTTC. Amino acid sequence: CASSPLDRGDGANVLTF.